This TCR beta chain stems from a study of T cell repertoires in cytomegalovirus infection. Study summary: Recently identified HLA-C-restricted and well-studied HLA-B-restricted CMV epitopes were used. It was the public TCR beta signatures that indicated both CMV infection and matching HLA type. Overall study findings and caveats: What dominated the ex vivo response were HLA-C-restricted CMV-specific TCR beta clonotypes.

V was clipped by 0 bases and J by 10 bases; unmatched bases: 13. Germline loops: CDR1 SGHTA, CDR2 FQGNSA. CDR3 length: 16 residues. Via MiXCR, TCRdb re-called the reads, giving one row per CDR3 protein. This table holds about 330,000 distinct CDR3 sequences, around a third found once. This clonotype was recorded many times. No antigen is known for it. The source of this sequence is a human donor in good health (CMV status not recorded). Some clones in this sample may be carry-over from other donors' samples. This specimen was cultured PBMCs, taken from culture after CMV antigen stimulation. The V call is TRBV7-2, the J call TRBJ2-3; 7 bases agree with TRBD2. The CDR3 region has the DNA TGTGCCAGCAGCTTAGCCGTCCTTTCTCAGGCGGGAGCGCAGTATTTT. This translates into CASSLAVLSQAGAQYF.